This T cell receptor (beta chain) came from a study of T cell repertoires in cytomegalovirus infection. The CDR3 is made up of 16 amino acids. J was trimmed by 3 bases and V by 9 bases; bases with no gene match: 11. Germline CDR1 is MGHRA and CDR2 is YSYEKL. This clonotype appeared many times. TCRdb re-derived calls from the reads in MiXCR, one entry per CDR3 protein. The sample lists about 460,000 distinct CDR3 sequences; 11% were seen once. The chain has TRBV4-1 and TRBJ2-2; 9 nucleotides line up with TRBD1. This TCR derives from a human donor in good health (CMV status not recorded). Some clones in this sample may be carry-over from other donors' samples. Sequencing was done on a sample of PBMCs. The DNA for the CDR3 is TGCGCCAGTAAGAACTACAGGGGGCCGGACACCGGGGAGCTGTTTTTT. Translation gives CASKNYRGPDTGELFF.